The clone carrying this T cell receptor beta chain has more than one count but fewer than ten. This entry belongs to a study of T-cell memory formation after mild COVID-19. The CDR3 sequence is 14 residues long. Germline V gene sequence: CDR1 MGHRA, CDR2 YSYEKL. Between the trimmed V and J ends, which lost 5 bases and 11 bases, there was a span of 16 bases. Using constant-segment primers, 5'RACE produced TCR alpha and TCR beta cDNA libraries carrying sample barcodes and UMIs. TCRdb analysed the 5' RACE reads with MiXCR anew, one entry per CDR3 protein. The data show some 410,000 distinct CDR3 sequences, about a quarter seen once.

This chain uses TRBV4-1 with TRBJ1-6; no clear D gene. The sequenced material came from PBMCs or a T cell subset sorted from them (not recorded which). This clonotype originated in an adult woman who had mild COVID-19 (a few samples of this study predate the infection). Cell type and time point are not known. The CDR3 nucleotides are TGCGCCAGCAGCGAGCCGGGTGCCTTTACACCCCTCCACTTT. Encoded protein: CASSEPGAFTPLHF.